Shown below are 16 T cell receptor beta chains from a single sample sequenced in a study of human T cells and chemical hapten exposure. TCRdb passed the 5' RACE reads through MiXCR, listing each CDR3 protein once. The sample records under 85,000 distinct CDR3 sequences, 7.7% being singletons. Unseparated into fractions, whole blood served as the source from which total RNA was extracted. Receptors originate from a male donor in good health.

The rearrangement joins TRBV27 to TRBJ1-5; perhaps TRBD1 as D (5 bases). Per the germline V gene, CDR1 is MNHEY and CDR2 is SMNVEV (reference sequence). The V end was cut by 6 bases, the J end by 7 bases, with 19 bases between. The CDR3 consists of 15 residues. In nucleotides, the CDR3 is TGTGCCAGCAGACTCGGGACGGACTATCGGCAGCCCCAGCATTTT. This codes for CASRLGTDYRQPQHF.

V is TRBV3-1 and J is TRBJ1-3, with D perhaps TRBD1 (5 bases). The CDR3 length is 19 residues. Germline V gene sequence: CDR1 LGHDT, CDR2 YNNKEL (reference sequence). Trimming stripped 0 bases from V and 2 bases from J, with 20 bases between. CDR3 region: CASSQDPKMGPRAGNTIYF. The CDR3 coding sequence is TGTGCCAGCAGCCAAGATCCCAAAATGGGACCCAGGGCTGGAAACACCATATATTTT.

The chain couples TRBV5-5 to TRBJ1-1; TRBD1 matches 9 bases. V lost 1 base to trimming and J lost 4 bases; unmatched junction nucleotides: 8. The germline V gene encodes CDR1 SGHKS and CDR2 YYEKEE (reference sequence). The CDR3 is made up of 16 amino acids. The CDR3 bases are TGTGCCAGCAGCTTGCAACGGACAGGGGCTTTCACTGAAGCTTTCTTT. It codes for CASSLQRTGAFTEAFF.

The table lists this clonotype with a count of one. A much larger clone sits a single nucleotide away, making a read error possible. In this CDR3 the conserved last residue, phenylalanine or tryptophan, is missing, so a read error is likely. The CDR3 nucleotides read TGTGCCAGCAGTTTAGGGGGAGACGGGGAGCTGTTTTCT. Residues: CASSLGGDGELFS. This sequence joins TRBV27 and TRBJ2-2, with D perhaps TRBD1 or TRBD2 (5 bases each). Germline-derived CDR1 and CDR2 are MNHEY and SMNVEV (reference sequence). The V end was cut by 2 bases, the J end by 7 bases, with 8 bases between. The CDR3 length is 13 residues.

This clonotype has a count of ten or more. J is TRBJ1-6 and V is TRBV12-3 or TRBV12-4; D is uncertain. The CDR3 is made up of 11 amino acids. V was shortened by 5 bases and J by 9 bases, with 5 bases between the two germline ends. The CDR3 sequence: CASSRGSPLHF. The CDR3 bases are TGTGCCAGCAGTCGCGGTTCACCCCTCCACTTT.

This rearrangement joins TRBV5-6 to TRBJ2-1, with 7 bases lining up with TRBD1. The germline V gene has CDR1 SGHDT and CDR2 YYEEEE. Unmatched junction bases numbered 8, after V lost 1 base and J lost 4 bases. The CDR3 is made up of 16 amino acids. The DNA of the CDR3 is TGTGCCAGCAGCTTGTTGTGGACAGGAGATTACAATGAGCAGTTCTTC. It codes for CASSLLWTGDYNEQFF. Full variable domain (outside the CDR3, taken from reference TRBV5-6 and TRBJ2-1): DAGVTQSPTHLIKTRGQQVTLRCSPKSGHDTVSWYQQALGQGPQFIFQYYEEEERQRGNFPDRFSGHQFPNYSSELNVNALLLGDSALYLCASSLLWTGDYNEQFFGPGTRLTVL.

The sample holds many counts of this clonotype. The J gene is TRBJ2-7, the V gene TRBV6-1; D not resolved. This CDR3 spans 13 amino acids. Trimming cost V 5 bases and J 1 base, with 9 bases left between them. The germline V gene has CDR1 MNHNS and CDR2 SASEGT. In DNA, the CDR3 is TGTGCCAGCAGTCCCTGGGGTTCCTACGAGCAGTACTTC. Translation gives CASSPWGSYEQYF.

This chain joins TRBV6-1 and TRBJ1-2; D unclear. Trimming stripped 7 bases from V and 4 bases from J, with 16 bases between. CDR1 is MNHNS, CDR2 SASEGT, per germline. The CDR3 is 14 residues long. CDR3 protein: CASKSQSILYGYTF. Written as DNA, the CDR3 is TGTGCCAGCAAAAGCCAGTCAATCCTCTATGGCTACACCTTC.

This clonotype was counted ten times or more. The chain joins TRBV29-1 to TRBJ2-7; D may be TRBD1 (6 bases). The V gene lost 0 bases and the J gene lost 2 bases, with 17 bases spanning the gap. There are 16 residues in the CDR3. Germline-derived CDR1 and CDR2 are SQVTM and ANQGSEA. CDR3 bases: TGCAGCGTTGAAGAGGGGGAGACAGGTGGAACCTACGAGCAGTACTTC. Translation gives CSVEEGETGGTYEQYF.

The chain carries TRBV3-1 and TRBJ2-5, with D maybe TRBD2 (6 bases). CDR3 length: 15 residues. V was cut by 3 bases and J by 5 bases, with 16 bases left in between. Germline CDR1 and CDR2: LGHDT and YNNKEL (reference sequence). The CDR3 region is CASSQDYGQTETQYF. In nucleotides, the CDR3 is TGTGCCAGCAGCCAGGACTACGGACAAACGGAGACCCAGTACTTC.

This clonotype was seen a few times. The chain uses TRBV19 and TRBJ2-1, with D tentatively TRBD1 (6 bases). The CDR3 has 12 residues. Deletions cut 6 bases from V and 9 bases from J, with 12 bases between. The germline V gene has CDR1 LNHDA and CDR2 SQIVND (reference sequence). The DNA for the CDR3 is TGTGCCAGTAGCCCCAGGGGTGGTGAGCAGTTCTTC. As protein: CASSPRGGEQFF.

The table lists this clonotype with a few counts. Here the CDR3 reads CASSYPPNQPQHF. CDR3 coding DNA: TGTGCCAGCAGTTACCCTCCTAATCAGCCCCAGCATTTT. The chain carries TRBV6-6 and TRBJ1-5; no clear D. Deletions cut 2 bases from V and 4 bases from J, with 6 bases between. CDR3 length: 13 amino acids. Germline lookup yields CDR1 MNHNY and CDR2 SVGAGI (reference sequence).

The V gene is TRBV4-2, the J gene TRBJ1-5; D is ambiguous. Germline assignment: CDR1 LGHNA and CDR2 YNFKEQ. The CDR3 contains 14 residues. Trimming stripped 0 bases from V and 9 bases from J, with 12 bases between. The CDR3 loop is CASSQEAVLGPQHF. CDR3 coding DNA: TGTGCCAGCAGCCAAGAGGCGGTTCTCGGGCCCCAGCATTTT.

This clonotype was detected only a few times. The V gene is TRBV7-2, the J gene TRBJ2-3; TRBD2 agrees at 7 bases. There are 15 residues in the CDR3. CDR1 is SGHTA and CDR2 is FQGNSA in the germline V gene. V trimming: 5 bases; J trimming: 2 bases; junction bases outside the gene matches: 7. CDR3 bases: TGTGCCAGCAGCCTAGAAGGGACTATCACAGATACGCAGTATTTT. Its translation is CASSLEGTITDTQYF.

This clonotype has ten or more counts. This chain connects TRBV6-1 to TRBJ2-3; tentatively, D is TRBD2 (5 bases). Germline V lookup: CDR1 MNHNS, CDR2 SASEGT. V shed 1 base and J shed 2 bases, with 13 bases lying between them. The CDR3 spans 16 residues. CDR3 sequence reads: CASSEVRGFSTDTQYF. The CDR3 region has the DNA TGTGCCAGCAGTGAAGTACGGGGATTTTCCACAGATACGCAGTATTTT.

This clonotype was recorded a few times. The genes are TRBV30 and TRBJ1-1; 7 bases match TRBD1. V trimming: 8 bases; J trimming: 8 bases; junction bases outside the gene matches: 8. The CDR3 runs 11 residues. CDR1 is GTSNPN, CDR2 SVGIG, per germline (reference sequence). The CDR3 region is CAGRQGGEAFF. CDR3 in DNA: TGTGCCGGAAGACAGGGAGGGGAAGCTTTCTTT.